Sequencing of this T cell receptor (beta chain) was carried out in a study of blood T cell repertoires in COVID-19. Study-level information: From the United States, Italy and Spain came samples of acute and convalescent COVID-19. In each case, the material was cDNA or gDNA derived from T cells, B-cell-depleted T cells, or PBMCs.

Germline CDR1 and CDR2: SGHRS and YFSETQ. The CDR3 totals 13 residues. V shed 4 bases and J 6 bases; nucleotides not matched to a gene: 6. Authors' processing steps: Estimation of nucleated cell counts relied on the amplification of reference gene primers. Libraries were prepared by immunoSEQ multiplex PCR; TCRdb keeps only in-frame clonotypes and omits some of them. V and J calls and clone size are given by that table; D and trimming were obtained from the DNA. The table includes more than 250,000 clones, around 86% detected once. The clonotype originates from a woman aged 45 to 65 with acute or convalescent COVID-19. V usage is TRBV5-1 and J usage is TRBJ2-7; the match to TRBD2 covers 8 bases. Sequencing was performed on peripheral blood. The chain's CDR3 is CASSPGGPLEQYF. CDR3 nucleotides: TGCGCCAGCAGCCCGGGAGGGCCCCTCGAGCAGTACTTC.